This TCR beta chain comes out of a study of T cell changes during pregnancy in multiple sclerosis. The germline V gene encodes CDR1 MDHEN and CDR2 SYDVKM. The CDR3 has 12 residues. Trimming took off 5 bases at V and 5 bases at J, with 9 bases between the two ends. Details on this clone: Other DNA variants within this sample encode the same CDR3.

Produced via immunoSEQ multiplex PCR; TCRdb's table is partial and in-frame only. Seen here are 30,000 to 45,000 clones, about 91% observed once, and the top ten hold about 0.45%. The rearrangement joins TRBV28 to TRBJ1-2; weak D call: TRBD1 (6 bases). This material consisted of CD4+ T cells from peripheral blood mononuclear cells, taken in the third trimester of pregnancy. The origin of this receptor is a female donor in good health, enrolled as a control in a pregnancy study. The CDR3 sequence is CASSPGVYGYTF. The DNA for the CDR3 is TGTGCCAGCAGTCCAGGGGTTTATGGCTACACCTTC.